The sequence of this T cell receptor beta chain was determined in a study of T cell responses to AZD1222 COVID-19 vaccine. The CDR3 spans 14 residues. Germline V CDR1 and CDR2: LNHDA, SQIVND (reference sequence). V dropped 1 base and J dropped 3 bases, with 7 bases sitting between them. The assay was immunoSEQ multiplex PCR, and TCRdb's table has in-frame clones only and misses some. Seen here are 90,000 to 130,000 clones, approximately 90% observed once, and the top ten hold more than 14%. The sequence derives from an adult who received the AZD1222 COVID-19 vaccine. The chain joins TRBV19 to TRBJ1-3; D remains ambiguous. The material sequenced was peripheral blood, taken 28 days after the second AZD1222 dose. DNA for the CDR3: TGTGCCAGTAGTATAGTTACAGATGGAAACACCATATATTTT. Translated, it gives CASSIVTDGNTIYF.